Listed here are 28 T cell receptor beta chains from one sample, sequenced in a study of CD8 T cells in ankylosing spondylitis. TCRdb ran MiXCR on the 5' RACE reads and lists one entry per CDR3 protein. Of about 270,000 distinct CDR3 sequences in the sample, about 30% are singletons; the top ten hold around 4.4%. The source material was blood, either unsorted or a sorted T cell fraction (not recorded which). These receptors were collected from a male donor with ankylosing spondylitis or in good health (not recorded which).

The genes are TRBV11-2 and TRBJ2-1, with 9 bases lining up with TRBD2. Trimming cost V 4 bases and J 4 bases; bases outside gene matches: 8. CDR1 and CDR2 from the germline V gene are SGHAT and FQNNGV. The CDR3 covers 16 residues. The CDR3 sequence is CASSSLSGGSYNEQFF. As DNA, the CDR3 is TGTGCCAGCAGCTCCCTAAGCGGGGGGTCATACAATGAGCAGTTCTTC.

The genes are TRBV20-1 and TRBJ2-3; 11 bases agree with TRBD2. In germline, CDR1 is DFQATT, CDR2 SNEGSKA (reference sequence). CDR3 length: 15 residues. V was pared by 5 bases and J by 5 bases, with 9 bases of the junction left unmatched. The CDR3 loop is CSAPVLAGELDTQYF. For the CDR3, the DNA is TGCAGTGCTCCGGTACTAGCGGGGGAATTAGATACGCAGTATTTT.

The chain links TRBV15 to TRBJ1-1, with D hard to call. Trimming removed 1 base from V and 5 bases from J, with 5 bases in between. Germline V CDR1 and CDR2: LNHNV, YYDKDF (reference sequence). This CDR3 region has 12 residues. The chain's CDR3 is CATSRGETEAFF. CDR3 nucleotides: TGTGCCACCAGCAGAGGGGAAACTGAAGCTTTCTTT.

The V gene is TRBV6-1, the J gene TRBJ1-1, with D unresolved. Germline V gene lookup returns CDR1 MNHNS and CDR2 SASEGT. CDR3 size: 18 residues. Trimming took off 6 bases at V and 0 bases at J, with 23 bases between the two ends. As DNA, the CDR3 is TGTGCCAGCAGCAAAGCTAGACTGATGATTATGATGAACACTGAAGCTTTCTTT. This codes for CASSKARLMIMMNTEAFF.

This clonotype was seen more than once but under ten times. This rearrangement joins TRBV9 to TRBJ2-3, with 8 bases that match TRBD2. CDR1 SGDLS and CDR2 YYNGEE come from the germline V gene. This CDR3 spans 14 amino acids. The V gene end was trimmed by 2 bases and the J gene end by 5 bases; junction bases not matched to a gene: 4. In nucleotides, the CDR3 is TGTGCCAGCAGCGTCGCGGGGGGAGGAGATACGCAGTATTTT. It encodes CASSVAGGGDTQYF.

J is TRBJ2-6 and V is TRBV12-3 or TRBV12-4; 11 bases are shared with TRBD1. V lost 5 bases and J lost 4; bases outside the gene matches: 7. This CDR3 comprises 17 residues. The CDR3 here is CASSGQGAQRGANVLTF. CDR3 DNA sequence: TGTGCCAGCAGTGGACAGGGGGCGCAAAGAGGGGCCAACGTCCTGACTTTC.

The rearrangement uses TRBV7-8 and TRBJ2-3; 7 bases match TRBD2. This CDR3 has 14 amino acids. V shed 5 bases and J 4 bases; nucleotides not matched to a gene: 6. In germline, CDR1 is SGHVS, CDR2 FQNEAQ. CDR3 bases: TGTGCCAGCAGCCGAGGGAGGGACCCAGATACGCAGTATTTT. Amino acid sequence: CASSRGRDPDTQYF. Together with reference TRBV7-8 and TRBJ2-3, the CDR3 gives the full variable domain: GAGVSQSPRYKVAKRGQDVALRCDPISGHVSLFWYQQALGQGPEFLTYFQNEAQLDKSGLPSDRFFAERPEGSVSTLKIQRTQQEDSAVYLCASSRGRDPDTQYFGPGTRLTVL.

V usage is TRBV10-2 and J usage is TRBJ1-2; unclear D gene. Trimming left V 0 bases short and J 4 bases short, with 12 bases between. The length of the CDR3 is 15 residues. Looked up from germline, CDR1 is WSHSY and CDR2 is SAAADI. CDR3 in DNA: TGCGCCAGCAGTGAGTCGATGGCCACCACCTATGGCTACACCTTC. Translating it yields CASSESMATTYGYTF.

This clonotype has a handful of counts. This chain uses TRBV10-3 with TRBJ2-5; D unresolved. The CDR3 is made up of 14 amino acids. Germline V gene data show CDR1 as ENHRY and CDR2 as SYGVKD. Deletions cut 10 bases from V and 1 base from J, with 16 bases between. The CDR3 coding sequence is TGTGCCACTCGCCCAGGCGGCGGCCAAGAGACCCAGTACTTC. Its translation: CATRPGGGQETQYF.

This clonotype has more than one count but fewer than ten. The V gene is TRBV6-1, the J gene TRBJ1-5; D call uncertain. Looked up from germline, CDR1 is MNHNS and CDR2 is SASEGT. The CDR3 extends over 17 amino acids. The V end was cut by 6 bases, the J end by 0 bases, with 18 bases between. The CDR3 protein is CASSRGGSTISNQPQHF. Here the CDR3 DNA reads TGTGCCAGCAGCCGCGGCGGATCGACGATTAGCAATCAGCCCCAGCATTTT.

A few counts support this clonotype. This rearrangement joins TRBV7-2 to TRBJ2-1, with 8 nucleotides matching TRBD2. The V and J ends lost 2 bases and 5 bases, in that order; junction bases with no gene match: 5. The CDR3 contains 15 residues. Germline loops: CDR1 SGHTA, CDR2 FQGNSA. The CDR3 bases are TGTGCCAGCAGCTTAAGCGGGGGCCCCGACAATGAGCAGTTCTTC. This codes for CASSLSGGPDNEQFF.

V is TRBV29-1 and J is TRBJ1-6; D ambiguous. This CDR3 is 12 amino acids long. Germline V lookup: CDR1 SQVTM, CDR2 ANQGSEA. V lost 4 bases and J lost 9, with 10 bases in between. DNA for the CDR3: TGCAGCGTTGGCGAGGGCGGTTCACCCCTCCACTTT. Translation: CSVGEGGSPLHF. Variable domain in full (rest from reference TRBV29-1 and TRBJ1-6): SAVISQKPSRDICQRGTSLTIQCQVDSQVTMMFWYRQQPGQSLTLIATANQGSEATYESGFVIDKFPISRPNLTFSTLTVSNMSPEDSSIYLCSVGEGGSPLHFGNGTRLTVT.

This clonotype was seen a handful of times. DNA of the CDR3: TGCAGTGCCGTCCGGGGAGCGGACTACAATGAGCAGTTCTTC. Protein product: CSAVRGADYNEQFF. V gene TRBV20-1 combines with J gene TRBJ2-1, with D possibly TRBD2 on 5 matching bases. There are 14 residues in the CDR3. Germline CDR1 DFQATT, CDR2 SNEGSKA (reference sequence). Trimming removed 6 bases from V and 3 bases from J, with 15 bases in between.

V and J are TRBV15 and TRBJ2-2; D is unresolved. The V gene lost 0 bases and the J gene lost 6 bases, with 2 bases spanning the gap. Germline V lookup: CDR1 LNHNV, CDR2 YYDKDF (reference sequence). This CDR3 is built from 12 residues. The CDR3, as DNA: TGTGCCACCAGCAGAGAATCCGGGGAGCTGTTTTTT. Protein: CATSRESGELFF.

There are a few counts of this clonotype. The rearrangement links TRBV5-1 to TRBJ2-5, with a weak D call TRBD2 (6 bases). Germline V gene lookup returns CDR1 SGHRS and CDR2 YFSETQ. V dropped 6 bases and J dropped 0 bases, with 12 bases sitting between them. There are 14 residues in the CDR3. The CDR3 bases are TGCGCCAGCATGGGAGGTGGCGACCAAGAGACCCAGTACTTC. This encodes CASMGGGDQETQYF.

This rearrangement joins TRBV15 to TRBJ2-7; 8 bases are shared with TRBD2. V shed 5 bases and J 2 bases; nucleotides not matched to a gene: 5. The CDR3 runs to 14 residues. CDR1 and CDR2 (germline): LNHNV, YYDKDF (reference sequence). Here the CDR3 reads CATSVSGGTYEQYF. The CDR3 DNA reads as TGTGCCACCAGCGTAAGCGGGGGCACCTACGAGCAGTACTTC.

This chain links TRBV18 with TRBJ1-5; D not certain. V dropped 2 bases and J dropped 5 bases, with 7 bases sitting between them. The CDR3 contains 13 residues. Germline loops: CDR1 KGHSH, CDR2 LQKENI. The CDR3 is CASSPESDQPQHF. CDR3 in DNA: TGTGCCAGCTCACCAGAGAGCGATCAGCCCCAGCATTTT.

This clonotype was detected only a few times. V and J are TRBV6-1 and TRBJ2-7; D could derive from TRBD1 or TRBD2 (7 bases each). Germline CDR1 is MNHNS and CDR2 is SASEGT. Trimming left V 3 bases short and J 6 bases short, with 15 bases between. The CDR3 covers 14 residues. DNA of the CDR3: TGTGCCAGCAGTGAGACAGGGAGGGATGGCGAGCAGTACTTC. Translating gives CASSETGRDGEQYF.

CDR3 nucleotides: TGCAGCGTTGAAGATCCCGGGGCCGCAGATACGCAGTATTTT. This gives the protein CSVEDPGAADTQYF. The genes are TRBV29-1 and TRBJ2-3; TRBD1 or TRBD2 may be the D gene (5 bases each). With 0 bases removed from V and 4 bases from J, the gap between germline ends came to 11 bases. The germline CDR1 and CDR2 sequences are SQVTM and ANQGSEA. The CDR3 totals 14 residues.

This clonotype was seen just once. The rearrangement joins TRBV4-1 to TRBJ2-3; D possibly corresponds to TRBD1 (5 bases). Trimming pared 2 bases from V and 6 bases from J, leaving 6 bases between. This CDR3 contains 12 residues. Germline V CDR1 and CDR2: MGHRA, YSYEKL. Here the CDR3 DNA reads TGCGCCAGCAGCCAAAAGGGGGATACGCAGTATTTT. It translates to CASSQKGDTQYF.

The chain joins TRBV29-1 to TRBJ1-1; TRBD1 agrees at 9 bases. Germline values: CDR1 SQVTM, CDR2 ANQGSEA. The CDR3 extends over 13 amino acids. Germline trimming cut 8 bases from V and 1 base from J; bases unmatched to any gene: 5. CDR3: CSSSTGGNTEAFF. CDR3 in DNA: TGCAGCTCTTCGACAGGGGGGAACACTGAAGCTTTCTTT. Drawing the rest from reference TRBV29-1 and TRBJ1-1, the complete variable domain is SAVISQKPSRDICQRGTSLTIQCQVDSQVTMMFWYRQQPGQSLTLIATANQGSEATYESGFVIDKFPISRPNLTFSTLTVSNMSPEDSSIYLCSSSTGGNTEAFFGQGTRLTVV.

The chain links TRBV20-1 to TRBJ1-3, with a possible D match to TRBD1 (5 bases). The length of the CDR3 is 12 residues. CDR1 is DFQATT, CDR2 SNEGSKA, per germline (reference sequence). Trimming removed 5 bases from V and 4 bases from J, with 9 bases in between. In nucleotides, the CDR3 is TGCAGTGCTCGGGACCAAGGAAACACCATATATTTT. Translating it yields CSARDQGNTIYF.

The chain employs TRBV20-1 and TRBJ2-5; maybe TRBD1 (6 bases). Germline V lookup: CDR1 DFQATT, CDR2 SNEGSKA (reference sequence). CDR3 size: 14 residues. V lost 3 bases and J lost 2, with 13 bases in between. CDR3 DNA: TGCAGTGCTAGGGACAGCCTCCTTCAAGAGACCCAGTACTTC. This codes for CSARDSLLQETQYF.

This chain links TRBV5-1 with TRBJ1-1, with D unresolved. Germline-derived CDR1 and CDR2 are SGHRS and YFSETQ. The V end was cut by 0 bases, the J end by 6 bases, with 6 bases between. This CDR3 has 12 amino acids. In DNA form, the CDR3 reads TGCGCCAGCAGCTTGGGGATGGCTGAAGCTTTCTTT. It translates to CASSLGMAEAFF.

This chain connects TRBV18 to TRBJ1-4, with D perhaps TRBD1 (5 bases). Between the trimmed V and J ends, which lost 1 base and 8 bases, there was a span of 11 bases. Germline CDR1 reads KGHSH; CDR2 reads LQKENI. The CDR3 spans 14 residues. The CDR3 DNA is TGTGCCAGCTCACCACGGAGGGGAGAGGAAAAACTGTTTTTT. Translating it yields CASSPRRGEEKLFF.

This clonotype came up a few times. The J gene is TRBJ2-5, the V gene TRBV12-3 or TRBV12-4, with a weak D call TRBD2 (6 bases). CDR3 length: 15 residues. Trimming shortened V by 5 bases and J by 4 bases, and 17 bases separated the two germline ends. The CDR3 here is CASSPHAGSVETQYF. CDR3 coding DNA: TGTGCCAGCAGTCCCCACGCGGGGTCGGTAGAGACCCAGTACTTC.

This clonotype was seen only a few times. The chain joins TRBV20-1 to TRBJ2-5; D remains unclear. The length of the CDR3 is 12 residues. In germline, CDR1 is DFQATT, CDR2 SNEGSKA (reference sequence). V lost 1 base and J 5 bases, leaving 8 bases between the germline ends. The CDR3 sequence: CSARGVSETQYF. For the CDR3, the DNA is TGCAGTGCTAGAGGGGTTTCGGAGACCCAGTACTTC.

The chain joins TRBV6-5 to TRBJ1-3; D may be TRBD1 (6 bases). From germline, CDR1 is MNHEY and CDR2 SVGAGI. V gave up 4 bases and J gave up 0 bases, with 13 bases separating them. This CDR3 has 16 amino acids. This CDR3 is CASSFTGPTSGNTIYF. CDR3 bases: TGTGCCAGCAGTTTTACAGGGCCAACCTCTGGAAACACCATATATTTT.